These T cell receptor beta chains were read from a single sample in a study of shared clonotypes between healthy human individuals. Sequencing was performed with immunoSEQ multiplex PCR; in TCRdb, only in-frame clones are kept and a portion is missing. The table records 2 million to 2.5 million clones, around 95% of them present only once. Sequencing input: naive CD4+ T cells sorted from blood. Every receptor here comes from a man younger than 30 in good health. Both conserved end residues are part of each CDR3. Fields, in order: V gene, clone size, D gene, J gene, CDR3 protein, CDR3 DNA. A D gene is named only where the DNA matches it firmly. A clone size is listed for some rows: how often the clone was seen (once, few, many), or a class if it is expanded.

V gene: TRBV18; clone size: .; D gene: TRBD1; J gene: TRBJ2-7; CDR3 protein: CASSPLTGTGTEQYF; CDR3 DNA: TGTGCCAGCTCACCACTAACCGGGACAGGCACCGAGCAGTACTTC
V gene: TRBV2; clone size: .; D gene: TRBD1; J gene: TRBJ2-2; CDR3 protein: CASRQGEGELFF; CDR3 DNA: TGTGCCAGCCGACAGGGGGAAGGGGAGCTGTTTTTT
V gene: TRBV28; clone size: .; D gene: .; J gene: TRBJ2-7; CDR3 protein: CASSPETVGSYEQYF; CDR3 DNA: TGTGCCAGCAGTCCAGAGACAGTGGGAAGCTACGAGCAGTACTTC
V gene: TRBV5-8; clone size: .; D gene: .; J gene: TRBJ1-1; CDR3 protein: CASSKGQMNTEAFF; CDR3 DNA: TGTGCCAGCAGTAAAGGACAAATGAACACTGAAGCTTTCTTT
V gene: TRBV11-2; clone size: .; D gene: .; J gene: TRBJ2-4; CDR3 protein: CASSSLRGKNIQYF; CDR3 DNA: TGTGCCAGCAGTTCACTTAGGGGGAAAAACATTCAGTACTTC
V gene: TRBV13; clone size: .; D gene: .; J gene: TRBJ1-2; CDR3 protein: CASSFNYYGYTF; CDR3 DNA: TGTGCCAGCAGCTTTAATTACTATGGCTACACCTTC
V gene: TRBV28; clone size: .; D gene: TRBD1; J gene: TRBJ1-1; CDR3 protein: CASSPPQGASLKAFF; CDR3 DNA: TGTGCCAGCAGTCCCCCACAGGGGGCGTCTCTTAAAGCTTTCTTT
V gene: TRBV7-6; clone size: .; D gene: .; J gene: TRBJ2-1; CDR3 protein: CASSAGGTRLGQFF; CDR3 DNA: TGTGCCAGCAGCGCAGGGGGGACTAGGCTAGGGCAGTTCTTC
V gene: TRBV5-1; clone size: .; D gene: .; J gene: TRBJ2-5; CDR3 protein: CASSLEGSETQYF; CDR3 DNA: TGCGCCAGCAGCTTGGAGGGTAGCGAGACCCAGTACTTC
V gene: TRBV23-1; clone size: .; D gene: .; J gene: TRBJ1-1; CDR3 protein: CASSQNLGGVNTEAFF; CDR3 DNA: TGCGCCAGCAGTCAGAATCTAGGGGGGGTGAACACTGAAGCTTTCTTT
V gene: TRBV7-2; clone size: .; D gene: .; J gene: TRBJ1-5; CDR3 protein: CASSLDEGNQPQHF; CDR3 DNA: TGTGCCAGCAGCCTCGACGAGGGAAATCAGCCCCAGCATTTT
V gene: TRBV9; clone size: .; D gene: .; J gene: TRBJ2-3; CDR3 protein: CASSKSLGDPRYF; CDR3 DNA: TGTGCCAGCAGCAAAAGCCTAGGAGACCCAAGGTATTTT
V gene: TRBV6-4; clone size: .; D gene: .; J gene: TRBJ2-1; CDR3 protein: CASSDSERGKQFF; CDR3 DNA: TGTGCCAGCAGTGACTCGGAGCGCGGCAAGCAGTTCTTC
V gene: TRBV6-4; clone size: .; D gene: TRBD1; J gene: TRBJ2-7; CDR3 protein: CASSATGGGEQYF; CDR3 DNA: TGTGCCAGCAGTGCAACAGGGGGAGGCGAGCAGTACTTC
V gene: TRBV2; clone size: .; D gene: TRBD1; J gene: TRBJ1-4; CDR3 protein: CASSEAGGQWNEKLFF; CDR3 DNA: TGTGCCAGCAGTGAAGCGGGGGGACAGTGGAATGAAAAACTGTTTTTT
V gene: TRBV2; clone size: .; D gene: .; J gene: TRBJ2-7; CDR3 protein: CASSEAGVQGSIYEQYF; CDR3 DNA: TGTGCCAGCAGTGAAGCCGGTGTACAGGGATCAATCTACGAGCAGTACTTC
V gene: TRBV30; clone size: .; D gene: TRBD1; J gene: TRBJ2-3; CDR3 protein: CAWATGDTQYF; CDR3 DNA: TGTGCCTGGGCGACAGGGGATACGCAGTATTTT
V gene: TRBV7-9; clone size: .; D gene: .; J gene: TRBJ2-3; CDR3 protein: CASSSRGAGTGDTQYF; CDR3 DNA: TGTGCCAGCAGCTCCCGCGGGGCGGGGACGGGAGATACGCAGTATTTT
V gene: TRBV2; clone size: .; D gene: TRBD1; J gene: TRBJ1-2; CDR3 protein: CASREIPGQATYTF; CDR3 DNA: TGTGCCAGCAGGGAAATTCCGGGACAGGCAACCTACACCTTC
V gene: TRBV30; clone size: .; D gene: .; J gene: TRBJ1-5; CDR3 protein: CAWSPMTGQGQPQHF; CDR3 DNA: TGTGCCTGGAGCCCGATGACGGGGCAGGGTCAGCCCCAGCATTTT
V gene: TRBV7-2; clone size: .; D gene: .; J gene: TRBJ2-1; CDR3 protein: CASSNPNNEQFF; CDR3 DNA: TGTGCCAGCAGCAATCCTAACAATGAGCAGTTCTTC
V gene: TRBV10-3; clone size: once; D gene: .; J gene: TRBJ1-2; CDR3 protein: CAISESKGPSNYGYTF; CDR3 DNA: TGTGCCATCAGTGAGTCGAAGGGACCTTCTAACTATGGCTACACCTTC
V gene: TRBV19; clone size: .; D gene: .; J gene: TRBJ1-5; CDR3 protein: CASSIQGGNQPQHF; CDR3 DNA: TGTGCCAGTAGTATACAGGGCGGCAATCAGCCCCAGCATTTT
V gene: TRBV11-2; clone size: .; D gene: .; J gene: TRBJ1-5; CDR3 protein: CASSLGVGQPQHF; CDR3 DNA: TGTGCCAGCAGCTTAGGTGTGGGCCAGCCCCAGCATTTT
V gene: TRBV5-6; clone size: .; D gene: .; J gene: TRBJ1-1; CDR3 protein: CASSLVGENTEAFF; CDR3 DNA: TGTGCCAGCAGCTTGGTGGGGGAGAACACTGAAGCTTTCTTT
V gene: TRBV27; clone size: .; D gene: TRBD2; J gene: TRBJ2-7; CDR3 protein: CASSLSYSGISYEQYF; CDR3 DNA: TGTGCCAGCAGTTTATCTTATAGCGGGATCTCCTACGAGCAGTACTTC
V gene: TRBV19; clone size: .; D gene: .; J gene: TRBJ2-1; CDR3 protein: CASTRGESSYNEQFF; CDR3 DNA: TGTGCCAGTACTAGGGGGGAAAGCTCCTACAATGAGCAGTTCTTC
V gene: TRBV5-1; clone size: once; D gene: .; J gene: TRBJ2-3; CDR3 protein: CASTREGRQTSTDTQYF; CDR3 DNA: TGCGCCAGCACTCGAGAAGGCAGGCAGACTAGCACAGATACGCAGTATTTT
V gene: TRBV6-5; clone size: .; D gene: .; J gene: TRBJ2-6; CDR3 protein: CASTSPGANVLTF; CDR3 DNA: TGTGCCAGCACCTCCCCTGGGGCCAACGTCCTGACTTTC
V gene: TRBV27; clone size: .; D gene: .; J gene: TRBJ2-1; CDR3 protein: CASLGGAGRNEQFF; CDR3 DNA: TGTGCCAGCCTTGGGGGGGCAGGGAGGAATGAGCAGTTCTTC
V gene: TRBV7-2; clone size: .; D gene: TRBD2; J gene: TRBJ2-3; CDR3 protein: CASSPNPSGRRDTQYF; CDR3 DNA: TGTGCCAGCAGCCCCAACCCTAGCGGGCGGAGGGATACGCAGTATTTT
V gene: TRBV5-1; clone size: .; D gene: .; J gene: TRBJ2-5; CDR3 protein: CASSFGAPGETQYF; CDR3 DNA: TGCGCCAGCAGCTTTGGGGCCCCCGGGGAGACCCAGTACTTC
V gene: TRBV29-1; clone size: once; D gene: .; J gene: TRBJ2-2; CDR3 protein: CSVDSRHTGELFF; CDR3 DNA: TGCAGCGTTGACTCGAGACACACCGGGGAGCTGTTTTTT
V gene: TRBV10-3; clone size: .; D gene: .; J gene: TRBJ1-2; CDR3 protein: CAISEEMGGYTF; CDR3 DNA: TGTGCCATCAGTGAGGAAATGGGTGGCTACACCTTC
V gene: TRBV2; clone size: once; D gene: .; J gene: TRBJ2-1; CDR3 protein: CASTGSSYNEQFF; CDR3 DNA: TGTGCCAGCACAGGATCCTCCTACAATGAGCAGTTCTTC
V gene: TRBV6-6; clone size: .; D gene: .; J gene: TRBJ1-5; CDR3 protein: CASRTDLGPQHF; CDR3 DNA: TGTGCCAGCAGGACGGACCTAGGGCCCCAGCATTTT
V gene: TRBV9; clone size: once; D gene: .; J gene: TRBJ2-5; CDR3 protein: CASSSGVQETQYF; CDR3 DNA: TGTGCCAGCTCCTCCGGGGTCCAAGAGACCCAGTACTTC
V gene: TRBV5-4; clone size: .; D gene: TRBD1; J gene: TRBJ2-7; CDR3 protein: CASSPDRGSVGYEQYF; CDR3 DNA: TGTGCCAGCAGCCCTGACAGGGGATCGGTAGGTTACGAGCAGTACTTC
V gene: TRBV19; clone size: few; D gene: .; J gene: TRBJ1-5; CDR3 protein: CPVGHQPQHF; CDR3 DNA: TGTCCGGTCGGGCATCAGCCCCAGCATTTT
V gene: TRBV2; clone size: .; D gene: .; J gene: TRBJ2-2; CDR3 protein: CASSVHHGTGELFF; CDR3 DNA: TGTGCCAGCAGTGTACATCATGGCACCGGGGAGCTGTTTTTT
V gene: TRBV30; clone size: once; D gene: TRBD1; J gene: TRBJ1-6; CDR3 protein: CAWSLGTGNSPLHF; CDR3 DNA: TGTGCCTGGAGTCTGGGGACAGGTAATTCACCCCTCCACTTT
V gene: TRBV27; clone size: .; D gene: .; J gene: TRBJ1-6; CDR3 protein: CASSGARDNSPLHF; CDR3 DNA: TGTGCCAGCTCTGGGGCTAGGGATAATTCACCCCTCCACTTT
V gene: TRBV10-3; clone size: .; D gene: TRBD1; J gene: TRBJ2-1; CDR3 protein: CAIRRGTGERNEQFF; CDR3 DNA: TGTGCCATCAGGAGAGGGACAGGGGAGAGGAATGAGCAGTTCTTC
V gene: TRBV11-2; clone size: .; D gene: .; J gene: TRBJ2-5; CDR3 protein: CASSRTKTAKETQYF; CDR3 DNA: TGTGCCAGCAGCCGAACCAAGACAGCTAAAGAGACCCAGTACTTC
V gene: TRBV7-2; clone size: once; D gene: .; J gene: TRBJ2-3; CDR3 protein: CASSRRFGGPTDTQYF; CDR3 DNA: TGTGCCAGCAGCCGACGCTTTGGGGGACCCACAGATACGCAGTATTTT
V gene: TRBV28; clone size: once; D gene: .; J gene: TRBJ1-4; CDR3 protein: CASSPPEGNNEKLFF; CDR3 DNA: TGTGCCAGCAGTCCGCCGGAGGGGAATAATGAAAAACTGTTTTTT
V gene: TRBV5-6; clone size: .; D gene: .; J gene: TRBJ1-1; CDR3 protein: CASSDQGHSPEAFF; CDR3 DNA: TGTGCCAGCAGCGACCAGGGACATTCCCCTGAAGCTTTCTTT
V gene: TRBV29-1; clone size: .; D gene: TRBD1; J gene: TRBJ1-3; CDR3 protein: CSAREGAIGNTIYF; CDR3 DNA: TGCAGCGCCCGGGAGGGGGCGATTGGAAACACCATATATTTT
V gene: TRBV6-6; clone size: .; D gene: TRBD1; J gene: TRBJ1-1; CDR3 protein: CASIKGQGVDTEAFF; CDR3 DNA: TGTGCCAGCATAAAGGGACAGGGGGTTGACACTGAAGCTTTCTTT
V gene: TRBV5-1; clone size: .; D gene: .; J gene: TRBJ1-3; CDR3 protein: CASSGDQGRSGNTIYF; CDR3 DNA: TGCGCCAGCAGCGGGGACCAGGGGAGGAGTGGAAACACCATATATTTT